This TCR beta chain is drawn from a study of blood T cell repertoires in COVID-19. The wider study: The analysed material was cDNA or gDNA that came from T cells, B-cell-depleted T cells, or PBMCs.

In Seattle, patients joined the study during active infection and were tracked longitudinally. The assay was immunoSEQ multiplex PCR, and TCRdb's table has in-frame clones only and misses some. The sample has some 200,000 clones, less than 90% seen once. Germline lookup yields CDR1 KGHDR and CDR2 SFDVKD. The CDR3 spans 13 residues. V lost 9 bases, J lost 0 bases, and 9 bases lay in between. Material: peripheral blood. The chain is built from TRBV24-1 and TRBJ2-3; weak D call: TRBD2 (6 bases). This receptor was obtained from a woman aged 55-69 years with COVID-19, enrolled during active disease. CDR3 amino acids: CATGGFSTDTQYF. In DNA, the CDR3 is TGTGCCACCGGGGGGTTTAGCACAGATACGCAGTATTTT.